The 21 T cell receptor beta chains presented below share a single source sample, sequenced in a study of cytomegalovirus exposure and HLA in healthy donors. 13 Jbeta primers and 60 Vbeta primers were used for the PCR. Data came from immunoSEQ multiplex PCR; TCRdb stores just in-frame clones and leaves some out. The sample gives 150,000 to 200,000 clones, 80% to 90% of which show up once; around 1.9% is in the top ten. Input material: PBMCs. The receptor set was obtained from a man aged 18 to 29 in good health and CMV-seronegative.

The V call is TRBV5-1, the J call TRBJ2-7, with D possibly TRBD2 on 5 matching bases. The ends were cut back, 1 base at V and 2 bases at J, with 10 bases in the middle. The CDR3 runs 14 residues. The germline V gene has CDR1 SGHRS and CDR2 YFSETQ. Here the CDR3 DNA reads TGCGCCAGCAGCTTGTACGGGGATACCTACGAGCAGTACTTC. Protein product: CASSLYGDTYEQYF.

The chain carries TRBV11-2 and TRBJ2-7, with 9 nucleotides matching TRBD2. This CDR3 has 15 amino acids. Germline V CDR1 and CDR2: SGHAT, FQNNGV. V shed 0 bases, J shed 3 bases, and the junction held 3 bases outside the gene matches. The CDR3 is CASSLESSGDYEQYF. The DNA for the CDR3 is TGTGCCAGCAGCTTAGAGTCTAGCGGGGACTACGAGCAGTACTTC. The complete variable domain, with remaining parts taken from reference TRBV11-2 and TRBJ2-7, reads EAGVAQSPRYKIIEKRQSVAFWCNPISGHATLYWYQQILGQGPKLLIQFQNNGVVDDSQLPKDRFSAERLKGVDSTLKIQPAKLEDSAVYLCASSLESSGDYEQYFGPGTRLTVT.

This rearrangement joins TRBV5-1 to TRBJ1-4; TRBD1 might be the D (6 bases). Germline values: CDR1 SGHRS, CDR2 YFSETQ. V lost 4 bases and J lost 7, with 11 bases in between. This CDR3 is 13 amino acids long. Here the CDR3 DNA reads TGCGCCAGCAGCCTCAGGGGTGGTGAAAAACTGTTTTTT. Amino acid sequence: CASSLRGGEKLFF.

The count of this clone is one. One end of the junction is discordant with germline, which a read error may explain. The chain couples TRBV6-5 to TRBJ2-1; TRBD2 aligns across 10 bases. This CDR3 spans 13 amino acids. From germline, CDR1 is MNHEY and CDR2 SVGAGI. DNA for the CDR3: TGTGCCAGCAGTGTGACTAGCGGGCTACCCTTGGTCTTC. It encodes CASSVTSGLPLVF.

The rearrangement links TRBV2 to TRBJ2-5; a possible D gene is TRBD1 (8 bases). With 6 bases removed from V and 1 base from J, the gap between germline ends came to 15 bases. Germline V gene lookup returns CDR1 SNHLY and CDR2 FYNNEI. The CDR3 has 15 residues. The CDR3 loop is CASRAGQVPQETQYF. The DNA for the CDR3 is TGTGCCAGCAGAGCGGGACAGGTCCCCCAAGAGACCCAGTACTTC.

This rearrangement joins TRBV10-3 to TRBJ1-2; TRBD1 aligns across 9 bases. Germline V gene lookup returns CDR1 ENHRY and CDR2 SYGVKD. Trimming removed 7 bases from V and 8 bases from J; junction bases left unmatched: 14. The CDR3 spans 15 residues. CDR3 sequence: CAITSTGTGWNGYTF. CDR3 nucleotide sequence: TGTGCCATCACCTCTACCGGGACAGGGTGGAACGGCTACACCTTC.

The CDR3 here is CASRAGKLFF. The CDR3 DNA sequence: TGTGCCAGCAGGGCCGGGAAACTGTTTTTT. This chain links TRBV25-1 with TRBJ1-4; D is uncertain. Trimming stripped 6 bases from V and 11 bases from J, with 7 bases between. Germline CDR1 is MGHDK and CDR2 is SYGVNS. CDR3 length: 10 residues.

About this clone itself: Different DNA sequences within this sample yield the same CDR3. V gene TRBV7-9 combines with J gene TRBJ2-7; perhaps TRBD1 as D (5 bases). V lost 3 bases and J lost 4, with 13 bases in between. Germline V lookup: CDR1 SEHNR, CDR2 FQNEAQ (reference sequence). This CDR3 has 14 residues. The DNA of the CDR3 is TGTGCCAGCAGCTTCTCCCAGGGTACATACGAGCAGTACTTC. Its translation: CASSFSQGTYEQYF.

This clone has only a few counts. This chain uses TRBV6-5 with TRBJ1-2; the D gene is possibly TRBD1 (5 bases). Germline V CDR1 and CDR2: MNHEY, SVGAGI. Between the trimmed V and J ends, which lost 5 bases and 4 bases, there was a span of 14 bases. The CDR3 consists of 14 residues. Written as DNA, the CDR3 is TGTGCCAGCAGTGAACAGGCACCGATCTATGGCTACACCTTC. Translation gives CASSEQAPIYGYTF.

The CDR3 is CASRTGSSYEQYF. CDR3 DNA: TGTGCCAGCAGAACAGGGAGCTCCTACGAGCAGTACTTC. The rearrangement uses TRBV5-6 and TRBJ2-7, with D maybe TRBD1 (6 bases). The CDR3 totals 13 residues. V was clipped by 5 bases and J by 0 bases, with 9 bases between them. Germline CDR1 and CDR2: SGHDT and YYEEEE.

This sequence joins TRBV7-3 and TRBJ2-3, with a weak D call TRBD2 (5 bases). The germline V and J ends were trimmed by 5 bases and 4 bases, with 7 bases remaining between them. The CDR3 contains 12 residues. From germline, CDR1 is SGHTA and CDR2 FQGTGA. The CDR3 protein is CASSDYPDTQYF. The CDR3 DNA reads TGTGCCAGCAGCGACTACCCAGATACGCAGTATTTT. Using reference TRBV7-3 and TRBJ2-3 for the parts outside the CDR3, the full variable domain is GAGVSQTPSNKVTEKGKYVELRCDPISGHTALYWYRQSLGQGPEFLIYFQGTGAADDSGLPNDRFFAVRPEGSVSTLKIQRTERGDSAVYLCASSDYPDTQYFGPGTRLTVL.

This sequence joins TRBV19 and TRBJ1-5, with 7 bases that match TRBD1. The CDR3 runs to 16 residues. Germline CDR1 and CDR2: LNHDA and SQIVND (reference sequence). V lost 5 bases to trimming and J lost 0 bases; unmatched junction nucleotides: 7. As DNA, the CDR3 is TGTGCCAGTAGTGCAGGGGGGATTTATAGCAATCAGCCCCAGCATTTT. Protein: CASSAGGIYSNQPQHF.

In nucleotides, the CDR3 is TGTGCCACCAGCGGAGGCGGGGGAGGGGAGACCCAGTACTTC. It translates to CATSGGGGGETQYF. The rearrangement uses TRBV15 and TRBJ2-5; 7 nucleotides agree with TRBD2. The CDR3 is made up of 14 amino acids. V lost 5 bases, J lost 5 bases, and 8 bases stayed unmatched. Germline CDR1 LNHNV, CDR2 YYDKDF (reference sequence).

The V call is TRBV7-8, the J call TRBJ1-5, with 8 bases that match TRBD1. CDR3 size: 17 residues. V lost 5 bases to trimming and J lost 3 bases; unmatched junction nucleotides: 12. Germline-derived CDR1 and CDR2 are SGHVS and FQNEAQ. CDR3 DNA: TGTGCCAGCAGCAACCAGGGGGCGAAGGGCTTCAATCAGCCCCAGCATTTT. Its translation is CASSNQGAKGFNQPQHF.

This clone has just one count. The rearrangement uses TRBV27 and TRBJ1-1; TRBD1 is a possible D gene (6 bases). Trimming took 4 bases from V and 11 from J, leaving 17 bases between them. This CDR3 comprises 13 residues. Germline CDR1 reads MNHEY; CDR2 reads SMNVEV (reference sequence). The CDR3 protein is CASSSIQGGAAFF. The CDR3 region has the DNA TGTGCCAGCAGTTCAATACAGGGCGGAGCGGCTTTCTTT.

The chain uses TRBV7-2 and TRBJ1-2; 7 bases align to TRBD1. V was clipped by 3 bases and J by 4 bases; unmatched bases: 2. This CDR3 is built from 13 residues. Germline V lookup: CDR1 SGHTA, CDR2 FQGNSA. The CDR3 spells CASSFGTAYGYTF. CDR3 nucleotides: TGTGCCAGCAGCTTCGGGACAGCCTATGGCTACACCTTC.

This clone was seen more than once but under ten times. V is TRBV2 and J is TRBJ1-3; D is unresolved. Germline V gene lookup returns CDR1 SNHLY and CDR2 FYNNEI. The CDR3 loop spans 15 amino acids. The V end was cut by 3 bases, the J end by 4 bases, with 13 bases between. The CDR3 region has the DNA TGTGCCAGCAGTGATGGCACCATGGTCGGAAACACCATATATTTT. Protein: CASSDGTMVGNTIYF.

V usage is TRBV19 and J usage is TRBJ1-2; possible D gene TRBD1, 6 bases. The CDR3 is 13 residues long. Germline CDR1 and CDR2: LNHDA and SQIVND (reference sequence). Trimming left V 8 bases short and J 6 bases short, with 16 bases between. The CDR3, as DNA: TGTGCCAGTCGGGACACTCGCCTTGATGGCTACACCTTC. It is translated as CASRDTRLDGYTF.

The chain carries TRBV6-5 and TRBJ1-3; 7 bases align to TRBD1. The V gene's germline CDR1 is MNHEY and CDR2 SVGAGI. This CDR3 region has 15 residues. The V and J ends lost 0 bases and 3 bases, in that order; junction bases with no gene match: 2. CDR3 nucleotides: TGTGCCAGCAGTTACTCGAGGGACAGTGGAAACACCATATATTTT. The encoded protein is CASSYSRDSGNTIYF.

On this clone itself: Sequence at one end of the junction differs from germline and may be a read error. This chain connects TRBV7-9 to TRBJ1-3, with 7 nucleotides matching TRBD1. CDR3 length: 16 residues. CDR1 and CDR2 from the germline V gene are SEHNR and FQNEAQ (reference sequence). The CDR3 coding sequence is TGTTCCAGCAGCGCCCTGGAGGGGGCGAAAGGAAACACCATATATTTT. This codes for CSSSALEGAKGNTIYF.

This chain's CDR3 is CSVRTSGSGYEQYF. The CDR3 DNA reads TGCAGCGTTCGGACTAGCGGGAGCGGTTACGAGCAGTACTTC. V gene TRBV29-1 combines with J gene TRBJ2-7; 13 bases are a match to TRBD2. Looked up from germline, CDR1 is SQVTM and CDR2 is ANQGSEA. The V segment lost 5 bases and the J segment 4 bases; nucleotides outside the gene matches: 5. The CDR3 sequence is 14 residues long.